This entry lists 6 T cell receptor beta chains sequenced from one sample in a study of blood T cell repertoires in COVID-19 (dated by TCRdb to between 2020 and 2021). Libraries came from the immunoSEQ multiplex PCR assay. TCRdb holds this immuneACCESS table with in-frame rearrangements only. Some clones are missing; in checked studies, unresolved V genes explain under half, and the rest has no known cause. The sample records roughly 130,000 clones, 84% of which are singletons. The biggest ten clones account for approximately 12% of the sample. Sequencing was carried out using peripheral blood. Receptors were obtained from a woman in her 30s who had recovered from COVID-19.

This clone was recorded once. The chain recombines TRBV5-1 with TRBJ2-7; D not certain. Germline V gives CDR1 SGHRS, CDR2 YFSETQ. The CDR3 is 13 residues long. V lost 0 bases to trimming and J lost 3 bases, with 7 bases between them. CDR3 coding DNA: TGCGCCAGCAGCTTGGGGCAGTTCTACGAGCAGTACTTC. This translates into CASSLGQFYEQYF.

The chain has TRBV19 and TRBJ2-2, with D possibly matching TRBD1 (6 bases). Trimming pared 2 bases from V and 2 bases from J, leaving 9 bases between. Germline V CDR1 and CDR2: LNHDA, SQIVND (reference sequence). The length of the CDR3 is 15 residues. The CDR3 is CASSIWDTNTGELFF. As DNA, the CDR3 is TGTGCCAGTAGTATATGGGACACCAACACCGGGGAGCTGTTTTTT.

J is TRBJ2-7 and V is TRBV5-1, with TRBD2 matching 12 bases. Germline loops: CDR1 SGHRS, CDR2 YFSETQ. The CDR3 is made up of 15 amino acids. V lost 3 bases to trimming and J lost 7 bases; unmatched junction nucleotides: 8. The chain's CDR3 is CASSSASGGAWEQYF. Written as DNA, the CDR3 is TGCGCCAGCAGCTCCGCTAGCGGGGGGGCCTGGGAGCAGTACTTC.

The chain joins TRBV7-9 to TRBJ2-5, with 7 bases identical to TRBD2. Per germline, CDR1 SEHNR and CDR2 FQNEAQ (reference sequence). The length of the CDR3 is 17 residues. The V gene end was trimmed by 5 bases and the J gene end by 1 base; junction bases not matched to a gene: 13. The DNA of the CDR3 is TGTGCCAGCAGCATTATAGGGGCGGGGGTCTTCCAAGAGACCCAGTACTTC. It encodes CASSIIGAGVFQETQYF.

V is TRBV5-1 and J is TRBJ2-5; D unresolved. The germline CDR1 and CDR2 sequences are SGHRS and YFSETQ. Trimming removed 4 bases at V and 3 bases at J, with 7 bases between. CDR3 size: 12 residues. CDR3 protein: CASSAREETQYF. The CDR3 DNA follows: TGCGCCAGCAGCGCGCGCGAAGAGACCCAGTACTTC.

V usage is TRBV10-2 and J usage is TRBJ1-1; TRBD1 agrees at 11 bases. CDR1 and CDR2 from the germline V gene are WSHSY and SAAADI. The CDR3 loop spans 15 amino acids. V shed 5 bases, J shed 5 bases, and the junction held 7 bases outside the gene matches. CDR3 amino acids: CASSWTGTGGTEAFF. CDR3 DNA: TGCGCCAGCAGTTGGACCGGGACAGGGGGGACTGAAGCTTTCTTT.